This T cell receptor beta chain was profiled in a study of memory CD4+ T cells and cytomegalovirus serostatus. The protocol was immunoSEQ multiplex PCR, while the TCRdb copy is restricted to in-frame clones and leaves out a portion. The sample consists of 85,000 to 100,000 clones, about 80% of them appearing once. Single viable CD3+CD4+CD8-CD45RO+ cells were sorted as the memory CD4+ T cells. CDR3 length equals 16 residues. Germline CDR1 is MGHRA and CDR2 is YSYEKL. V dropped 8 bases and J dropped 2; count of bases not matched to a gene: 15. The receptor comes from an adult in good health and CMV-seropositive. What was sequenced was memory CD4+ T cells from blood. The V and J genes are TRBV4-1 and TRBJ2-7, with 7 positions matching TRBD2. The CDR3 nucleotides are TGCGCCAGCGGCCCAGGCTGGGCTAGCGGAACCTACGAGCAGTACTTC. Translated: CASGPGWASGTYEQYF.